This T cell receptor (beta chain) was identified during a study of blood T cell repertoires in COVID-19. Across the study: Samples representing acute and convalescent COVID-19 were sourced from the United States, Italy and Spain.

This clone came up a few times. The authors' processing: Nucleated cell counts were estimated from reference gene primer amplification. Clones were sequenced by immunoSEQ multiplex PCR, and TCRdb holds only the in-frame ones, with some missing. D and trimming were read from the DNA, whereas the V and J calls and clone size are those reported in that table. The sample consists of hundreds of thousands of clones, about 82% of them appearing once. Each participant's cohort was designated according to participant-reported clinical history. The material sequenced was PBMCs or T cells enriched from blood (not recorded which). The TCR sequence derives from a woman aged 45-65 years with acute COVID-19.

This CDR3 reads CASSDPGQWTGETQYF. The CDR3 coding sequence is TGTGCCAGCAGTGATCCAGGACAGTGGACCGGGGAGACCCAGTACTTC. This chain links TRBV7-2 with TRBJ2-5; D is possibly TRBD1 (6 bases). V shed 6 bases and J shed 5 bases, with 22 bases lying between them. Germline values: CDR1 SGHTA, CDR2 FQGNSA. The CDR3 spans 16 residues.